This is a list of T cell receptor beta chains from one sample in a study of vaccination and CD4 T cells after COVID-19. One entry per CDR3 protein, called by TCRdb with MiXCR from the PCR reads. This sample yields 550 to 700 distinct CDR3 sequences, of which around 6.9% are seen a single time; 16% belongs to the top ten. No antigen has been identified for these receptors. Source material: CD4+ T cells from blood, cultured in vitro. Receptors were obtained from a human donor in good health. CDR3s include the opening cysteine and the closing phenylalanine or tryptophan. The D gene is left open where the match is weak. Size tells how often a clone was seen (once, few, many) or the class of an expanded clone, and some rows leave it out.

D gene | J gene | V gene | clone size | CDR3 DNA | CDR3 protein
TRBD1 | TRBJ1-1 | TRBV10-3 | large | TGTGCCACCAAAGACAGGGGGGGTAACACTGAAGCTTTCTTT | CATKDRGGNTEAFF
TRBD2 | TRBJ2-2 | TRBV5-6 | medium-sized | TGTGCCAGCAGCTTCGGCGGGAGCACCGGGGAGCTGTTTTTT | CASSFGGSTGELFF
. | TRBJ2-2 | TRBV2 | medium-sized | TGTGCCAGCAGTGTAACGGGGGGCTCCGGGGAGCTGTTTTTT | CASSVTGGSGELFF
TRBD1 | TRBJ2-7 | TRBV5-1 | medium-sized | TGCGCCAGCAGCGGGGGACAGGGATACGAGCAGTACTTC | CASSGGQGYEQYF
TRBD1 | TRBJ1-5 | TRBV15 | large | TGTGCCACCAGCAGCAAAGACAGGGCAGAACACCTAAATCAGCCCCAGCATTTT | CATSSKDRAEHLNQPQHF
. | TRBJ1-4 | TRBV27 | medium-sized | TGTGCCAGCAGTTTCCCGCCGCATGAAAAACTGTTTTTT | CASSFPPHEKLFF
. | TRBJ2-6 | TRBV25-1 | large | TGTGCCAGCAGTGGGACAGGGGCCAACGTCCTGACTTTC | CASSGTGANVLTF
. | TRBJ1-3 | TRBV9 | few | TGTGCCAGCAGCGTAGGATCTGGAAACACCATATATTTT | CASSVGSGNTIYF
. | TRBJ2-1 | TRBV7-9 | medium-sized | TGTGCCAGCAGCTTCAGCCACAATGAGCAGTTCTTC | CASSFSHNEQFF
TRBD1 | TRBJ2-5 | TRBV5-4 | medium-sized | TGTGCCAGCAGCCTAGACAGGGGACTAGAGACCCAGTACTTC | CASSLDRGLETQYF
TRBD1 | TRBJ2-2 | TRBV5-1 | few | TGCGCCAGCAGCGGGGGACAGGGGACCGGGGAGCTGTTTTTT | CASSGGQGTGELFF
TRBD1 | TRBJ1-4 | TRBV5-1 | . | TGCGCCAGCAGCTGGGGGACAGGATCTAATGAAAAACTGTTTTTT | CASSWGTGSNEKLFF
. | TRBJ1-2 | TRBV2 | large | TGTGCCAGCAGTGAATTAGGACCTCTCTATGGCTACACCTTC | CASSELGPLYGYTF
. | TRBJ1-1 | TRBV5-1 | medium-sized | TGCGCCAGCTCCCCGGGACTGTCGAACACTGAAGCTTTCTTT | CASSPGLSNTEAFF
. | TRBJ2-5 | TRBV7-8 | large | TGTGCCAGCAGCTTAGCAACGGAAGAGACCCAGTACTTC | CASSLATEETQYF
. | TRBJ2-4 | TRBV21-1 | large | TGTGCCCCTTTAAATGGGGCAGACAAAAACATTCAGTACTTC | CAPLNGADKNIQYF
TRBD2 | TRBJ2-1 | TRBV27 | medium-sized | TGTGCCAGCAGTTTATCGGGGTTAGCGGGAAGGTGGGGTGAGCAGTTCTTC | CASSLSGLAGRWGEQFF
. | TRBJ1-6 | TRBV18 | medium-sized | TGTGCCAGCTCACCAGAGGGGCTTAATTCACCCCTCCACTTT | CASSPEGLNSPLHF
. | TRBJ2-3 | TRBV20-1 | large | TGCAGTGCCACGCCCGCTAGCCTGAGGAGCACAGATACGCAGTATTTT | CSATPASLRSTDTQYF
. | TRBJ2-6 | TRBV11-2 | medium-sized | TGTGCCAGCAGCTTAGAGTCCTCTGGGGCCAACGTCCTGACTTTC | CASSLESSGANVLTF
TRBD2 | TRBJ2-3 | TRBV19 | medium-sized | TGTGCCAGTAGTATTGCGGGAGTCGGGGGAGATACGCAGTATTTT | CASSIAGVGGDTQYF
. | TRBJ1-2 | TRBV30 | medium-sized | TGTGCCTGGAATTCGGGGAGTGGCTACACCTTC | CAWNSGSGYTF
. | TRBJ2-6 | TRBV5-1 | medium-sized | TGCGCCAGCAGTGACAGGTGGAGCTCTGGGGCCAACGTCCTGACTTTC | CASSDRWSSGANVLTF
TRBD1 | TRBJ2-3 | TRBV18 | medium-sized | TGTGCCAGCTCCCCAACCCCGGACAGGGGCACAGATACGCAGTATTTT | CASSPTPDRGTDTQYF
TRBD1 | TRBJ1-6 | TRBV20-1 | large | TGCAGTGCTAGAGGGGGGACAGTCGAGATTAATTCACCCCTCCACTTT | CSARGGTVEINSPLHF
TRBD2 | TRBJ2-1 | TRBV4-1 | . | TGCGCCAGCAGAATGGGACTAGCGGGCAACAATGAGCAGTTCTTC | CASRMGLAGNNEQFF
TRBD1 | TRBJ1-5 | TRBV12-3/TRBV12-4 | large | TGTGCCAGCACCCAGGGGGAGTTTCAAGGTCAGCCCCAGCATTTT | CASTQGEFQGQPQHF
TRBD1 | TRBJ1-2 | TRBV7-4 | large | TGTGCCAGCAGCGGGGGGGACAGGGTTTACTATGGCTACACCTTC | CASSGGDRVYYGYTF
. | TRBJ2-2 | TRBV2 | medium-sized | TGTGCCAGCAGGAATGACTACACGAACACCGGGGAGCTGTTTTTT | CASRNDYTNTGELFF
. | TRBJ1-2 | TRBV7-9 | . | TGTGCCAGCAGCTCCGGACAGTTCATAGGCTACACCTTC | CASSSGQFIGYTF
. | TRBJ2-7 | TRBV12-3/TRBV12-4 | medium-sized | TGTGCCAGCAGTGTCGGCGTGGGGGTATCCTACGAGCAGTACTTC | CASSVGVGVSYEQYF
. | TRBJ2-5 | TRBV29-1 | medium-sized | TGCAGCGTTGCCGACTGGCAGGCAGAGACCCAGTACTTC | CSVADWQAETQYF
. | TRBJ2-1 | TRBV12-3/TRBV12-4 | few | TGTGCCATTTTAAAACCGGGACCAACCTACAATGAGCAGTTCTTC | CAILKPGPTYNEQFF
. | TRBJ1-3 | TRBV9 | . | TGTGCCAGCAGCATAGGATCTGGAAACACCATATATTTT | CASSIGSGNTIYF
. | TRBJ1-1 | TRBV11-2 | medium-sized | TGTGCCAGCAGTTACGGCTTGGGGTTCCTTTTTAACAACACTGAAGCTTTCTTT | CASSYGLGFLFNNTEAFF
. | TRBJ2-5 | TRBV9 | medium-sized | TGTGCCAGCAGCGACCCGAAGGCATACCAAGAGACCCAGTACTTC | CASSDPKAYQETQYF
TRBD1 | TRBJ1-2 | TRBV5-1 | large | TGCGCCAGCAGCCCGCAGGGGGCAGGAGGTAACTATGGCTACACCTTC | CASSPQGAGGNYGYTF
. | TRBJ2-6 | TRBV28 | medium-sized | TGTGCCAGCAAGCGCCAACAAAGCTCTGGGGCCAACGTCCTGACTTTC | CASKRQQSSGANVLTF
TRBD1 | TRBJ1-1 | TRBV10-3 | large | TGTGCCATCAGTGACCTTACAGGGGGCACTGAAGCTTTCTTT | CAISDLTGGTEAFF
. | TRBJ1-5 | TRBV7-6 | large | TGTGCCAGCAGCCTAGGGCAGGGGAACAGCAATCAGCCCCAGCATTTT | CASSLGQGNSNQPQHF
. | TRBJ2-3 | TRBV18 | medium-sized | TGTGCCAGCACACAGACAGGTCTCACAGATACGCAGTATTTT | CASTQTGLTDTQYF
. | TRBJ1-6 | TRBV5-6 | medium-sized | TGTGCCAGCAGCTTGGGACAGGCGGGTGATTCACCCCTCCACTTT | CASSLGQAGDSPLHF
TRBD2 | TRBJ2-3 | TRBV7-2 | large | TGTGCCAGCAGCTTAGCGCTTAGCGGGGGGCTAGGAAATACGCAGTATTTT | CASSLALSGGLGNTQYF
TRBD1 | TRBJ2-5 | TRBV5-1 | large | TGCGCCAGCAGCTTGGGAGGACAGGCAAGACAAGAGACCCAGTACTTC | CASSLGGQARQETQYF
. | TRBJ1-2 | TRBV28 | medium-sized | TGTGCCAGCAGTTTATGGGCCCTAGACGATGGCTACACCTTC | CASSLWALDDGYTF
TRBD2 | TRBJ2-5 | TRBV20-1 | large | TGCAGTGCTAGAGGGTCCGAAGCGGGAGTGGCAGAGACCCAGTACTTC | CSARGSEAGVAETQYF
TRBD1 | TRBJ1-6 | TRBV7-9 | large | TGTGCCAGCAGCCCCGGACAGGGGATGAATTCACCCCTCCACTTT | CASSPGQGMNSPLHF
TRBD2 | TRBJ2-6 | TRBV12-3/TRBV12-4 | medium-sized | TGTGCCAGCAGTTGGGGGGGATCAGGGGCCAACGTCCTGACTTTC | CASSWGGSGANVLTF
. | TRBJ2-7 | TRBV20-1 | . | TGCAGTGCTAGAGATCAATCGGGGTTTGCCTACGAGCAGTACTTC | CSARDQSGFAYEQYF
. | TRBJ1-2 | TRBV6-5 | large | TGTGCCAGCAGTTACTCGGGGGGAAGGCCTATTTCCTATGGCTACACCTTC | CASSYSGGRPISYGYTF
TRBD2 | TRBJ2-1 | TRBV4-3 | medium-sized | TGCGCCAGCAGCCAAGATTCGGGGGGGTTCTACAATGAGCAGTTCTTC | CASSQDSGGFYNEQFF